Shown below are 18 T cell receptor beta chains from a single sample sequenced in a study of T cells in Graves' hyperthyroidism and ophthalmopathy (dated by TCRdb to the late 2010s). The library was produced with multiplex PCR. The sequencer listed for this sample is Illumina HiSeq 2000. Amplification of TCR beta CDR3 regions was carried out from RNA transcripts. The TCR CDR3 was subjected to a first round of RT-PCR using the HTBI primer set and the Qiagen OneStep RT-PCR kit. TCRdb took the public reads, trimmed them with fastp at Q25, ran MiXCR for clone calling and kept in-frame beta chains. Every CDR3 protein is listed once, alongside the most common genes and DNA of its rows. The sample table contains 550,000 to 850,000 distinct CDR3 sequences; only one count was recorded for under 20% of them. Approximately 15% of the sample is taken by the ten largest. Material for sequencing was blood. The receptors here all came from a woman between 50 and 59 years old with Graves' hyperthyroidism that later progressed to Graves' ophthalmopathy.

In its sample, this clonotype was seen many times. The rearrangement uses TRBV7-2 and TRBJ2-4, with 8 bases identical to TRBD2. V was pared by 2 bases and J by 8 bases, with 11 bases of the junction left unmatched. CDR3 size: 16 residues. Germline assignment: CDR1 SGHTA and CDR2 FQGNSA. CDR3 in DNA: TGTGCCAGCAGCTTAAAAAGCGGGGGCAGGTCTGACATTCAGTACTTC. Translated: CASSLKSGGRSDIQYF. Supplemented by reference TRBV7-2 and TRBJ2-4, the full variable domain reads GAGVSQSPSNKVTEKGKDVELRCDPISGHTALYWYRQSLGQGLEFLIYFQGNSAPDKSGLPSDRFSAERTGGSVSTLTIQRTQQEDSAVYLCASSLKSGGRSDIQYFGAGTRLSVL.

The chain has TRBV6-1 and TRBJ2-7; the D is unclear. CDR1 is MNHNS and CDR2 is SASEGT in the germline V gene. V was shortened by 8 bases and J by 4 bases, with 18 bases between the two germline ends. There are 14 residues in the CDR3. CDR3 loop: CASSNWQASYEQYF. The CDR3, as DNA: TGTGCCAGCTCAAATTGGCAGGCTAGTTACGAGCAGTACTTC.

J is TRBJ1-1 and V is TRBV14; 11 bases match TRBD1. In germline, CDR1 is SGHDN, CDR2 FVKESK. This CDR3 comprises 16 residues. The V gene end was trimmed by 5 bases and the J gene end by 6 bases; junction bases not matched to a gene: 11. This CDR3 reads CASSTGQGASMAEAFF. The CDR3, as DNA: TGTGCCAGCAGCACCGGACAGGGGGCGAGTATGGCTGAAGCTTTCTTT.

This clonotype has only a few counts. The chain recombines TRBV18 with TRBJ2-7; no firm D call. The CDR3 covers 13 residues. Germline V lookup: CDR1 KGHSH, CDR2 LQKENI. V was trimmed by 5 bases and J by 1 base, leaving 9 bases between them. CDR3 coding DNA: TGTGCCAGCTCAATAGACCGTTCCTACGAGCAGTACTTC. This codes for CASSIDRSYEQYF. Variable domain in full (rest from reference TRBV18 and TRBJ2-7): NAGVMQNPRHLVRRRGQEARLRCSPMKGHSHVYWYRQLPEEGLKFMVYLQKENIIDESGMPKERFSAEFPKEGPSILRIQQVVRGDSAAYFCASSIDRSYEQYFGPGTRLTVT.

This clonotype appeared a few times. One end of the junction is discordant with germline, which a read error may explain. V is TRBV6-1 and J is TRBJ2-7; D gene unclear. The CDR3 has 15 residues. CDR1 is MNHNS and CDR2 is SASEGT in the germline V gene. CDR3 sequence: CASSRSWGPSDEQYF. The CDR3 DNA is TGTGCCAGCAGTAGATCCTGGGGTCCCTCCGACGAGCAGTACTTC.

The CDR3 sequence: CAISETHSYYGYTF. The DNA for the CDR3 is TGTGCCATCAGTGAGACTCACTCATACTATGGCTACACCTTC. The chain carries TRBV10-3 and TRBJ1-2; D call uncertain. V lost 2 bases and J lost 3, with 10 bases in between. CDR3 length equals 14 residues. Germline-derived CDR1 and CDR2 are ENHRY and SYGVKD.

This clonotype was counted many times. The V gene is TRBV11-1, the J gene TRBJ1-1, with unresolved D. The V end was cut by 2 bases, the J end by 10 bases, with 23 bases between. CDR1 is SGHAT, CDR2 FQDESV, per germline (reference sequence). The CDR3 totals 16 residues. CDR3: CASSLRAPGRKKAAFF. CDR3 nucleotide sequence: TGTGCCAGCAGCTTACGGGCCCCCGGGAGGAAAAAGGCAGCTTTCTTT.

The chain links TRBV9 to TRBJ2-7, with D tentatively TRBD1 (6 bases). CDR3 size: 14 residues. The V gene's germline CDR1 is SGDLS and CDR2 YYNGEE. With 4 bases removed from V and 3 bases from J, the gap between germline ends came to 14 bases. In DNA, the CDR3 is TGTGCCAGCAGCCCAGGGGACGGCTACTACGAGCAGTACTTC. This encodes CASSPGDGYYEQYF.

This clonotype was seen many times. This chain uses TRBV18 with TRBJ1-1; D is unresolved. The CDR3 length is 16 residues. CDR1 KGHSH and CDR2 LQKENI come from the germline V gene. The V and J ends lost 3 bases and 0 bases respectively, with 14 bases between them. The chain's CDR3 is CASSPAPGQLNTEAFF. The CDR3 DNA sequence: TGTGCCAGCTCACCTGCGCCAGGCCAGCTGAACACTGAAGCTTTCTTT.

The V call is TRBV5-1, the J call TRBJ2-2; a weak D match, TRBD1 (6 bases). From germline, CDR1 is SGHRS and CDR2 YFSETQ. Trimming pared 4 bases from V and 3 bases from J, leaving 13 bases between. The CDR3 has 15 residues. The CDR3 bases are TGCGCCAGCAGCGTGACGGCAGGGGACACCGGGGAGCTGTTTTTT. Its protein product is CASSVTAGDTGELFF.

This clonotype appeared a few times. The junction and the germline gene differ at one end; a read error may be behind it. V is TRBV7-7 and J is TRBJ2-5; 8 bases match TRBD2. CDR3 length: 15 residues. Germline loops: CDR1 SSHAT, CDR2 FNYEAQ (reference sequence). CDR3 amino acids: CASSLAGGPSETQYF. The CDR3, as DNA: TGTGCTAGCAGCTTGGCGGGGGGCCCCTCGGAGACCCAGTACTTC.

Written as DNA, the CDR3 is TGTGCCAGCAGCCCAAACGGAGACAGAGCTAACTATGGCTACACCTTC. Encoded protein: CASSPNGDRANYGYTF. The chain has TRBV9 and TRBJ1-2, with D maybe TRBD1 (5 bases). There are 16 residues in the CDR3. Trimming stripped 4 bases from V and 0 bases from J, with 16 bases between. Germline loops: CDR1 SGDLS, CDR2 YYNGEE.

This rearrangement joins TRBV20-1 to TRBJ1-4; the D gene is possibly TRBD1 (5 bases). The CDR3 is 18 residues long. V lost 3 bases and J 0 bases, leaving 20 bases between the germline ends. Germline V gene sequence: CDR1 DFQATT, CDR2 SNEGSKA (reference sequence). CDR3 nucleotides: TGCAGTGCTAGGGTTTGGAGGGGTCCCCCTCCAACTAATGAAAAACTGTTTTTT. The encoded protein is CSARVWRGPPPTNEKLFF.

The chain links TRBV2 to TRBJ2-1; D is possibly TRBD1 (6 bases). Germline V lookup: CDR1 SNHLY, CDR2 FYNNEI. Trimming cost V 0 bases and J 10 bases, with 13 bases left between them. The CDR3 has 14 amino acids. As DNA, the CDR3 is TGTGCCAGCAGTGAAGCGGTGGGACAAGGCGAGCAGTTCTTC. Translated, it gives CASSEAVGQGEQFF. The whole variable domain, filled in from reference TRBV2 and TRBJ2-1, reads EPEVTQTPSHQVTQMGQEVILRCVPISNHLYFYWYRQILGQKVEFLVSFYNNEISEKSEIFDDQFSVERPDGSNFTLKIRSTKLEDSAMYFCASSEAVGQGEQFFGPGTRLTVL.

The genes are TRBV7-9 and TRBJ1-6; possibly TRBD1 for D (6 bases). Per germline, CDR1 SEHNR and CDR2 FQNEAQ (reference sequence). This CDR3 region has 15 residues. Trimming stripped 5 bases from V and 7 bases from J, with 15 bases between. The CDR3 bases are TGTGCCAGCAGCCCAGGGGAGCTCCCGAATTCACCCCTCCACTTT. Translation gives CASSPGELPNSPLHF.

This clonotype appeared a single time. The chain recombines TRBV6-1 with TRBJ2-7; TRBD2 agrees at 7 bases. The V gene end was trimmed by 9 bases and the J gene end by 3 bases; junction bases not matched to a gene: 8. Germline V CDR1 and CDR2: MNHNS, SASEGT. This CDR3 comprises 13 residues. As DNA, the CDR3 is TGTGCCAGTACGAGCGGGACCCGCTACGAGCAGTACTTC. Its protein is CASTSGTRYEQYF.

This clonotype was counted at least ten times. V and J are TRBV11-3 and TRBJ2-1, with TRBD2 matching 11 bases. V shed 4 bases and J 9 bases; nucleotides not matched to a gene: 11. CDR1 and CDR2 (germline): SGHNT, YENEEA. The CDR3 has 16 residues. CDR3 sequence (DNA): TGTGCCAGCAGCTCCTTTAGCGGGGGGGCCGAGAGTGAGCAGTTCTTC. Translated: CASSSFSGGAESEQFF.

Only a few counts were recorded for this clonotype. This chain uses TRBV19 with TRBJ2-6; the match to TRBD1 covers 10 bases. This CDR3 comprises 19 residues. Germline loops: CDR1 LNHDA, CDR2 SQIVND (reference sequence). Trimming removed 9 bases from V and 0 bases from J; junction bases left unmatched: 14. CDR3 sequence (DNA): TGTGCCAGCTTCCAATCCCGACAGGGGGCTAACTCTGGGGCCAACGTCCTGACTTTC. Amino acids: CASFQSRQGANSGANVLTF. The variable domain in full, with the rest retrieved from reference TRBV19 and TRBJ2-6, is DGGITQSPKYLFRKEGQNVTLSCEQNLNHDAMYWYRQDPGQGLRLIYYSQIVNDFQKGDIAEGYSVSREKKESFPLTVTSAQKNPTAFYLCASFQSRQGANSGANVLTFGAGSRLTVL.